This record covers a single T cell receptor (beta chain). Its antigen remains unidentified. This sample also contains other DNA sequences that code for the same CDR3. The length of the CDR3 is 13 residues. CDR1 and CDR2 (germline): MNHNY, SVGAGI (reference sequence). V lost 6 bases and J lost 4; bases outside the gene matches: 5. Regarding treatment: oral pan-JAK inhibitor, 5-10 mg twice daily. The data were obtained in a study of CD8+ T cells in alopecia areata. Study findings and constraints: In lesional scalp, particularly from alopecia totalis/universalis, clonality was higher than in normal scalp.

cDNA prepared by RNA extraction and subsequent reverse transcription served as the template for sequencing. The assay was immunoSEQ multiplex PCR, and TCRdb's table has in-frame clones only and misses some. The sample lists 200,000 to 250,000 clones; 55% to 70% were seen once. The chain couples TRBV6-6 to TRBJ1-2; TRBD1 matches 7 bases. Specimen: CD4+ T cells sorted from blood, collected at week 4, from a patient treated with tofacitinib. The TCR comes from a human donor with alopecia areata. The CDR3 reads CASRRTGGYGYTF. CDR3 DNA sequence: TGTGCCAGCAGGAGGACAGGCGGCTATGGCTACACCTTC.